The 11 T cell receptor beta chains in this list originate from one sample, sequenced in a study of blood T cell repertoires in COVID-19. Libraries were prepared by immunoSEQ multiplex PCR; TCRdb keeps only in-frame clonotypes and omits some of them. The table lists roughly 380,000 clones, more than 70% of them singletons. The sequencing input was peripheral blood. The receptors here all came from a woman in her sixties with COVID-19, enrolled during active disease.

The chain has TRBV7-9 and TRBJ1-1, with 9 bases matching TRBD1. There are 15 residues in the CDR3. The ends lost 5 bases at V and 4 bases at J; junction bases unmatched: 8. The germline gives CDR1 SEHNR, CDR2 FQNEAQ (reference sequence). CDR3 region: CASSAGTGRITEAFF. CDR3 bases: TGTGCCAGCAGCGCCGGGACAGGGAGGATCACTGAAGCTTTCTTT.

This sequence joins TRBV2 and TRBJ2-2, with no clear D. This CDR3 is 15 amino acids long. Trimming cost V 1 base and J 6 bases, with 12 bases left between them. The germline CDR1 and CDR2 sequences are SNHLY and FYNNEI. The CDR3 DNA sequence: TGTGCCAGCAGTGAAGAGCTCCTCCCCCCCGGGGAGCTGTTTTTT. It encodes CASSEELLPPGELFF.

This rearrangement joins TRBV19 to TRBJ1-5, with D uncertain. The CDR3 has 13 amino acids. The V end lost 4 bases, the J end lost 7 bases, and 11 bases lay between the germline ends. In germline, CDR1 is LNHDA, CDR2 SQIVND (reference sequence). The chain's CDR3 is CASSTQHTQPQHF. The DNA of the CDR3 is TGTGCCAGTAGTACCCAACATACCCAGCCCCAGCATTTT.

V gene TRBV9 combines with J gene TRBJ2-2; maybe TRBD1 (5 bases). The CDR3 has 17 amino acids. Germline CDR1 reads SGDLS; CDR2 reads YYNGEE. Trimming took 4 bases from V and 4 from J, leaving 20 bases between them. The CDR3 here is CASSPQDGTPTTGELFF. In DNA form, the CDR3 reads TGTGCCAGCAGCCCACAGGACGGTACCCCGACCACCGGGGAGCTGTTTTTT.

The chain combines TRBV5-4 with TRBJ1-3; a possible D gene is TRBD1 (5 bases). In germline, CDR1 is SGHNT, CDR2 YYREEE (reference sequence). Trimming took off 2 bases at V and 2 bases at J, with 8 bases between the two ends. CDR3 length: 14 residues. In DNA, the CDR3 is TGTGCCAGCAGCTTATCAGGGACTGGAAACACCATATATTTT. Translation gives CASSLSGTGNTIYF.

The J gene is TRBJ2-2, the V gene TRBV4-1, with 10 bases that match TRBD2. This CDR3 is built from 17 residues. Germline-derived CDR1 and CDR2 are MGHRA and YSYEKL. V was pared by 3 bases and J by 0 bases, with 4 bases of the junction left unmatched. The chain's CDR3 is CASSQRAGGPNTGELFF. The CDR3 nucleotides are TGCGCCAGCAGCCAGAGAGCGGGGGGGCCGAACACCGGGGAGCTGTTTTTT.

The chain has TRBV28 and TRBJ1-2; TRBD1 agrees at 7 bases. This CDR3 is 12 amino acids long. The V segment lost 5 bases and the J segment 6 bases; nucleotides outside the gene matches: 3. Germline loops: CDR1 MDHEN, CDR2 SYDVKM. The CDR3 region is CASSVQGDGYTF. CDR3 coding DNA: TGTGCCAGCAGTGTGCAGGGGGATGGCTACACCTTC.

This clone was detected only once. V gene TRBV27 combines with J gene TRBJ1-1; 12 bases agree with TRBD1. Germline CDR1 MNHEY, CDR2 SMNVEV (reference sequence). The CDR3 runs to 17 residues. Unmatched junction bases numbered 8, after V lost 2 bases and J lost 4 bases. For the CDR3, the DNA is TGTGCCAGCAGTTTAAAGGGACAGGGGGCGCTCGGCACTGAAGCTTTCTTT. It specifies CASSLKGQGALGTEAFF.

This rearrangement joins TRBV5-1 to TRBJ1-1; weak D call: TRBD1 (6 bases). Trimming took off 5 bases at V and 1 base at J, with 9 bases between the two ends. The CDR3 loop spans 13 amino acids. Germline CDR1 and CDR2: SGHRS and YFSETQ. The CDR3 region has the DNA TGCGCCAGCAGGGACAGCCCGAACACTGAAGCTTTCTTT. As protein: CASRDSPNTEAFF.

This clone appeared a few times. Relative to the germline gene, one junction end is altered; a read error may explain this. The rearrangement links TRBV7-7 to TRBJ1-4, with 11 bases identical to TRBD1. Germline V gives CDR1 SSHAT, CDR2 FNYEAQ (reference sequence). This CDR3 spans 14 amino acids. The CDR3 is CASSSGTGGEKLFF. The DNA of the CDR3 is TGTGCTAGCAGCTCTGGGACAGGGGGTGAAAAACTGTTTTTT.

V usage is TRBV9 and J usage is TRBJ1-6; D gene unclear. V lost 2 bases to trimming and J lost 7 bases, with 13 bases between them. This CDR3 region has 15 residues. CDR1 SGDLS and CDR2 YYNGEE come from the germline V gene. The CDR3 DNA follows: TGTGCCAGCAGCGTTGGTTCCCGGGGAAATTCACCCCTCCACTTT. Translating gives CASSVGSRGNSPLHF.